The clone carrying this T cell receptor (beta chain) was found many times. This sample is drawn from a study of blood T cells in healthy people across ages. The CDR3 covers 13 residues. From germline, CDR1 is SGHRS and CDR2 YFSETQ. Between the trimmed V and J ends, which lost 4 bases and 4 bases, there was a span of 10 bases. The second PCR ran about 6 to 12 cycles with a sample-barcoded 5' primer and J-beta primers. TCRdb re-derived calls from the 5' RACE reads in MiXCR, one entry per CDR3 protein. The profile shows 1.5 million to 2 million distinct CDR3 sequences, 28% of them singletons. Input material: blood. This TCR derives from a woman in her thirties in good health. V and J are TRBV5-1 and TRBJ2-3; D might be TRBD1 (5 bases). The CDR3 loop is CASSPGISDTQYF. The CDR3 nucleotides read TGCGCCAGCAGCCCAGGGATTTCAGATACGCAGTATTTT.